The 10 T cell receptor beta chains below were found in one sample sequenced in a study of T cells after yellow fever vaccination. In TCRdb, the 5' RACE reads were re-called with MiXCR into one record per CDR3 protein. This table holds some 250,000 distinct CDR3 sequences, less than 9% found once. Sequencing used CD4+ T cells sorted from PBMCs, obtained 15 days after the yellow fever booster vaccination. These receptor sequences come from a man in his thirties or forties who received the YFV17D yellow fever vaccine.

The chain employs TRBV5-6 and TRBJ2-3; 10 bases align to TRBD2. V trimming: 3 bases; J trimming: 3 bases; junction bases outside the gene matches: 7. This CDR3 comprises 16 residues. Germline assignment: CDR1 SGHDT and CDR2 YYEEEE. The CDR3 is CASSWGLALGTDTQYF. CDR3 sequence (DNA): TGTGCCAGCAGCTGGGGACTAGCGCTTGGGACAGATACGCAGTATTTT.

This clonotype was recorded many times. The chain combines TRBV7-3 with TRBJ2-3; TRBD2 matches at 7 bases. CDR3 length equals 18 residues. V shed 0 bases, J shed 1 base, and the junction held 10 bases outside the gene matches. Germline CDR1 SGHTA, CDR2 FQGTGA. DNA for the CDR3: TGTGCCAGCAGCTTAACGGCCCTTGGCGGGAGAGGCACAGATACGCAGTATTTT. Encoded protein: CASSLTALGGRGTDTQYF.

This clonotype has a handful of counts. The genes are TRBV9 and TRBJ2-1, with D possibly being TRBD2 (6 bases). Per germline, CDR1 SGDLS and CDR2 YYNGEE. The CDR3 loop spans 16 amino acids. V was pared by 0 bases and J by 6 bases, with 16 bases between. CDR3 loop: CASSVATTRDPNEQFF. CDR3 sequence (DNA): TGTGCCAGCAGCGTAGCCACAACGCGGGACCCCAATGAGCAGTTCTTC.

The chain is built from TRBV30 and TRBJ2-2, with D perhaps matching TRBD2 (6 bases). The V end lost 4 bases, the J end lost 6 bases, and 9 bases lay between the germline ends. The CDR3 sequence is 12 residues long. CDR1 and CDR2 from the germline V gene are GTSNPN and SVGIG (reference sequence). CDR3 DNA sequence: TGTGCCTGGATGGCGGGACCCGGGGAGCTGTTTTTT. This translates into CAWMAGPGELFF.

The sample holds many counts of this clonotype. V gene TRBV7-2 combines with J gene TRBJ2-1; 9 nucleotides agree with TRBD2. The CDR3 has 15 amino acids. Germline V gives CDR1 SGHTA, CDR2 FQGNSA. The junction had 15 bases not matched to a gene; V was cut back by 5 bases and J by 13 bases. The CDR3 loop is CASSPLAGITEDQFF. In nucleotides, the CDR3 is TGTGCCAGCAGCCCACTAGCGGGTATTACGGAGGACCAGTTCTTC.

V usage is TRBV6-6 and J usage is TRBJ2-5; 7 bases fit TRBD1. Germline values: CDR1 MNHNY, CDR2 SVGAGI (reference sequence). CDR3 length equals 13 residues. Trimming cost V 6 bases and J 5 bases; bases outside gene matches: 6. CDR3: CASSLQGLETQYF. Here the CDR3 DNA reads TGTGCCAGCAGCCTACAGGGGTTGGAGACCCAGTACTTC.

The gene calls are TRBV7-2 and TRBJ2-7; 11 positions match TRBD2. Germline CDR1 SGHTA, CDR2 FQGNSA. V gave up 5 bases and J gave up 2 bases; unmatched junction bases: 5. This CDR3 region has 15 residues. The CDR3 loop is CASSQTSGITYEQYF. The CDR3 nucleotides are TGTGCCAGCAGCCAGACTAGCGGGATAACCTACGAGCAGTACTTC.

This clonotype was seen many times. The V gene is TRBV5-1, the J gene TRBJ1-2, with 10 bases matching TRBD1. CDR3 length: 14 amino acids. V shed 3 bases and J 8 bases; nucleotides not matched to a gene: 7. Germline-derived CDR1 and CDR2 are SGHRS and YFSETQ. CDR3 protein: CASSSTGTGAGYTF. CDR3 DNA sequence: TGCGCCAGCAGCTCGACCGGGACAGGGGCCGGCTACACCTTC.

This clonotype occurred a few times. The gene calls are TRBV12-3 or TRBV12-4 and TRBJ1-2; D unclear. V lost 7 bases, J lost 4 bases, and 7 bases lay in between. The CDR3 runs to 11 residues. DNA for the CDR3: TGTGCCAGCACCCATGGCTATGGCTACACCTTC. This translates into CASTHGYGYTF.

This clonotype was counted a few times. V gene TRBV18 combines with J gene TRBJ1-4; D call uncertain. Germline V lookup: CDR1 KGHSH, CDR2 LQKENI. V was cut by 0 bases and J by 8 bases, with 10 bases left in between. There are 14 residues in the CDR3. CDR3 sequence reads: CASSPPGSPEKLFF. The CDR3 DNA follows: TGTGCCAGCTCACCACCGGGAAGCCCAGAAAAACTGTTTTTT.